The clone carrying this T cell receptor (beta chain) was counted only a few times. The antigen is not known. The data derive from a study of shared clonotypes between healthy human individuals. Study background: Three CD4 naive, three CD4 memory, two CD8 naive and one CD8 memory plate were used per donor. General study points: Generally, naive subsets (rather than memory subsets) showed larger estimated richness.

Each CD8 memory set brought CD45RO+ cells together with CCR7-negative CD45RA+ TemRA cells. The assay was immunoSEQ multiplex PCR, and TCRdb's table has in-frame clones only and misses some. The table records 95,000 to 120,000 clones, around 68% of them present only once. V dropped 5 bases and J dropped 7; count of bases not matched to a gene: 6. The CDR3 consists of 15 residues. Germline lookup yields CDR1 LNHNV and CDR2 YYDKDF (reference sequence). Specimen: memory CD8+ T cells sorted from blood. Subset given: CD45RO+ cells pooled with CCR7-negative TemRA cells. V and J are TRBV15 and TRBJ2-2; TRBD2 matches 11 bases. The TCR sequence derives from a woman aged 25-40 years in good health. DNA for the CDR3: TGTGCCACCAGCTGGGGACTAGCGGAGATCGGGGAGCTGTTTTTT. Translated: CATSWGLAEIGELFF.